Shown below are 13 T cell receptor beta chains from a single sample sequenced in a study of Ad26.COV2.S vaccination and SARS-CoV-2 variants. Sequenced by immunoSEQ multiplex PCR; TCRdb stores in-frame clones only, minus some. The sample shows fewer than 400,000 clones, roughly 90% of them seen only once. Treatment reported: about 20 received Ad26.COV2.S at low or high dose, single or two shots; roughly five received placebo; per-sample allocation not given. The investigators took samples on day 63 after the first vaccine or placebo injection. The sample in question was peripheral blood, obtained in a trial of Ad26.COV2.S vaccine versus placebo. The source of these receptors is a person between 18 and 60 years old who received the Ad26.COV2.S COVID-19 vaccine or a placebo.

This clone was detected only a few times. V usage is TRBV6-2 or TRBV6-3 and J usage is TRBJ2-5; 8 bases agree with TRBD1. There are 16 residues in the CDR3. CDR1 and CDR2 from the germline V gene are MNHEY and SVGEGT. Unmatched junction bases numbered 11, after V lost 3 bases and J lost 5 bases. The CDR3 DNA is TGTGCCAGCAGTTATTTGACGGACAGGGTTGCGGAGACCCAGTACTTC. Protein sequence: CASSYLTDRVAETQYF.

The genes are TRBV7-8 and TRBJ2-1, with D maybe TRBD1 (5 bases). This CDR3 region has 16 residues. CDR1 and CDR2 (germline): SGHVS, FQNEAQ. The V and J ends lost 5 bases and 6 bases respectively, with 20 bases between them. CDR3 region: CASSPPAGPKSNEQFF. In DNA, the CDR3 is TGTGCCAGCAGCCCCCCGGCAGGGCCGAAATCCAATGAGCAGTTCTTC.

The chain recombines TRBV4-3 with TRBJ2-5, with 7 positions matching TRBD1. Germline assignment: CDR1 LGHNA and CDR2 YSLEER. The CDR3 spans 16 residues. J was trimmed by 2 bases and V by 4 bases; bases with no gene match: 10. CDR3 bases: TGCGCCAGCAGCCTAAGCTTAGGGGGCCAACAAGAGACCCAGTACTTC. Protein: CASSLSLGGQQETQYF.

This clone appeared once. The chain joins TRBV7-2 to TRBJ1-5, with TRBD1 identical over 7 bases. The CDR3 has 15 residues. The trim removed 3 bases at V and 3 bases at J, leaving 5 bases unmatched. In germline, CDR1 is SGHTA, CDR2 FQGNSA. In DNA, the CDR3 is TGTGCCAGCAGCTTTTATCAGGGGGACAATCAGCCCCAGCATTTT. Amino acid sequence: CASSFYQGDNQPQHF.

The chain links TRBV3-1 (or the pseudogene TRBV3-2) to TRBJ2-2; 8 positions match TRBD1. The CDR3 is made up of 16 amino acids. Germline CDR1 and CDR2: LGHDT and YNNKEL (reference sequence). V lost 5 bases to trimming and J lost 1 base; unmatched junction nucleotides: 6. DNA for the CDR3: TGTGCCAGCAGCTTGGCCGGGACAGGGAACACCGGGGAGCTGTTTTTT. Encoded protein: CASSLAGTGNTGELFF.

The CDR3 sequence is CASSFTSSLNTGELFF. The CDR3 DNA follows: TGTGCCAGCAGCTTCACATCTTCTCTTAACACCGGGGAGCTGTTTTTT. The chain carries TRBV7-2 and TRBJ2-2; D is ambiguous. Trimming shortened V by 3 bases and J by 2 bases, and 13 bases separated the two germline ends. This CDR3 spans 16 amino acids. CDR1 is SGHTA and CDR2 is FQGNSA in the germline V gene.

The V call is TRBV1, the J call TRBJ2-7; the DNA was not compared with TRBD1, the D call given in the table. TRBV1 constitutes a pseudogene. The CDR3 consists of 16 residues. In DNA form, the CDR3 reads TGCACCAGCAGGTCAACCAGAGGGGGCGCCTCCTACGAGCAGTACGTC. Encoded protein: CTSRSTRGGASYEQYV.

V is TRBV10-3 and J is TRBJ1-1; the D gene is possibly TRBD1 (5 bases). Deletions cut 0 bases from V and 10 bases from J, with 9 bases between. This CDR3 is 12 amino acids long. Per germline, CDR1 ENHRY and CDR2 SYGVKD. The DNA of the CDR3 is TGTGCCATCAGTGAGTCGGGGGATGGAGCTTTCTTT. As protein: CAISESGDGAFF.

The rearrangement uses TRBV6-2 or TRBV6-3 and TRBJ2-1; unclear D gene. The CDR3 is 17 amino acids. Per the germline V gene, CDR1 is MNHEY and CDR2 is SVGEGT. The germline V and J ends were trimmed by 0 bases and 0 bases, with 12 bases remaining between them. The CDR3 DNA follows: TGTGCCAGCAGTTACTCGATTTCCTCGAACTCCTACAATGAGCAGTTCTTC. Amino acids: CASSYSISSNSYNEQFF.

The chain links TRBV19 to TRBJ1-3; D unresolved. Germline V CDR1 and CDR2: LNHDA, SQIVND (reference sequence). V was clipped by 6 bases and J by 4 bases, with 7 bases between them. The CDR3 is made up of 12 amino acids. The CDR3 DNA is TGTGCCAGTAGGGTTTCGGGAAACACCATATATTTT. It translates to CASRVSGNTIYF.

The chain employs TRBV7-2 and TRBJ1-5, with D maybe TRBD1 (5 bases). This CDR3 has 15 amino acids. CDR1 and CDR2 from the germline V gene are SGHTA and FQGNSA. The V end was cut by 2 bases, the J end by 7 bases, with 15 bases between. As DNA, the CDR3 is TGTGCCAGCAGCTTATCGGGGGTGGGAAGCCAGCCCCAGCATTTT. Translating gives CASSLSGVGSQPQHF.

The genes are TRBV29-1 and TRBJ1-1; possibly TRBD1 for D (6 bases). Germline V lookup: CDR1 SQVTM, CDR2 ANQGSEA. The CDR3 loop spans 12 amino acids. V was cut by 4 bases and J by 3 bases, with 9 bases left in between. The CDR3 DNA reads TGCAGCGTTGTTCGGACAGACACTGAAGCTTTCTTT. Encoded protein: CSVVRTDTEAFF.

This clone has just one count. The gene calls are TRBV4-3 and TRBJ2-3; D ambiguous. The CDR3 consists of 13 residues. Trimming removed 3 bases from V and 5 bases from J, with 9 bases in between. Germline CDR1 and CDR2: LGHNA and YSLEER. The CDR3 spells CASSHPREDTQYF. CDR3 in DNA: TGCGCCAGCAGCCACCCCAGAGAAGATACGCAGTATTTT.